The clone carrying this T cell receptor beta chain was observed many times. The antigen is unknown. The data are from a study of T cells in Graves' hyperthyroidism and ophthalmopathy. The study's findings and limits: Blood samples included most of the expanded thyroid clonotypes exceeding 0.001.

RNA transcripts gave rise to amplified TCR beta CDR3 regions. With the HTBI primer set, the TCR CDR3 went through a first round of RT-PCR. TCRdb re-derived calls from the multiplex PCR reads in MiXCR, one entry per CDR3 protein. The table lists 350,000 to 450,000 distinct CDR3 sequences, approximately 15% of them singletons. Stable Graves' hyperthyroidism denoted no ophthalmopathy progression over 18 months. Each 10 ml fresh peripheral blood draw supplied the PBMCs. This receptor was identified in a woman aged 60-75 years with Graves' hyperthyroidism. The sample consisted of blood.

The CDR3 DNA sequence: TGTGCCAGCAGTCTTGACCCGACAGGGAGCTATGGCTACACCTTC. Residues: CASSLDPTGSYGYTF. The gene calls are TRBV28 and TRBJ1-2; TRBD1 aligns across 7 bases. CDR1 and CDR2 (germline): MDHEN, SYDVKM. V shed 5 bases, J shed 4 bases, and the junction held 10 bases outside the gene matches. The CDR3 is 15 amino acids.